This T cell receptor beta chain was sequenced during a study of blood T cell repertoires in COVID-19. The V and J ends lost 5 bases and 5 bases, in that order; junction bases with no gene match: 13. The CDR3 runs to 17 residues. In germline, CDR1 is SGHAT, CDR2 FQNNGV. Assay used: immunoSEQ multiplex PCR; TCRdb lists only in-frame clones, some missing. The profile covers 310,000 or so clones, with approximately 90% appearing a single time and under 5% taken by the ten largest. This receptor was taken from a woman between 50 and 59 years old with active or convalescent COVID-19. The chain links TRBV11-2 to TRBJ1-4; the match to TRBD1 covers 8 bases. Sequenced sample: peripheral blood. CDR3: CASSRRQGYGGNEKLFF. The CDR3 nucleotides read TGTGCCAGCAGCCGAAGACAGGGGTATGGGGGAAATGAAAAACTGTTTTTT.